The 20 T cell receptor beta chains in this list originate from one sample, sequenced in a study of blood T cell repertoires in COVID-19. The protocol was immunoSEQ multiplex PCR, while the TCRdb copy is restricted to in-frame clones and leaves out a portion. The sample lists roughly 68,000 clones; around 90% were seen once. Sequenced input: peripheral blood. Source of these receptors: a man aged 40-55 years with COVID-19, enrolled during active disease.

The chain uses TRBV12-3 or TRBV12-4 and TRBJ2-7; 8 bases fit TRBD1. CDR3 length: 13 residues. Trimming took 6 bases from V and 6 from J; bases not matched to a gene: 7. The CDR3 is CASSRDRGTEQYF. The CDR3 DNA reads TGTGCCAGCAGCCGCGACAGGGGCACCGAGCAGTACTTC.

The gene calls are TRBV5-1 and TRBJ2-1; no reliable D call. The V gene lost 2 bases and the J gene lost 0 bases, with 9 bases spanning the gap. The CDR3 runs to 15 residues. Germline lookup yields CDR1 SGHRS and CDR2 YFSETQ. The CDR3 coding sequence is TGCGCCAGCAGCTTTGGGCAGAGCTCCTACAATGAGCAGTTCTTC. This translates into CASSFGQSSYNEQFF.

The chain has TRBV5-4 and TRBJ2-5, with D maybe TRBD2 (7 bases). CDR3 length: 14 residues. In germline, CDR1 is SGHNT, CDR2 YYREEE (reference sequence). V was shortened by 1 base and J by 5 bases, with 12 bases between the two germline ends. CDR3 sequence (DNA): TGTGCCAGCAGCTTGCGCAGGGGAGGGGAGACCCAGTACTTC. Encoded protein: CASSLRRGGETQYF.

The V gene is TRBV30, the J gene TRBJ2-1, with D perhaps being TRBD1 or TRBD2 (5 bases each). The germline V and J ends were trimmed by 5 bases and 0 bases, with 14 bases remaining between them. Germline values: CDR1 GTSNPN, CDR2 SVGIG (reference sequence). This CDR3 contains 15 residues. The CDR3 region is CAWGGGQRSYNEQFF. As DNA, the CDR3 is TGTGCCTGGGGGGGTGGGCAACGCTCCTACAATGAGCAGTTCTTC.

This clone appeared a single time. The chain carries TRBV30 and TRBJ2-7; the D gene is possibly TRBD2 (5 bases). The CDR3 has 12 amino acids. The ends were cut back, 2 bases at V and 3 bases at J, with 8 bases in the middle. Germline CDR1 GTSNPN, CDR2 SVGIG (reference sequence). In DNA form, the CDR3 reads TGTGCCTGGAGTTTGGACTTCTACGAGCAGTACTTC. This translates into CAWSLDFYEQYF.

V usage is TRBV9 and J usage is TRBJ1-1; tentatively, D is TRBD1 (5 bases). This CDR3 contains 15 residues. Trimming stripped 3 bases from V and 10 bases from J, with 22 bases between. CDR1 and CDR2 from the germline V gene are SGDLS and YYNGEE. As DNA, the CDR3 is TGTGCCAGCAGCGCGGGGGGGTTGACAGACGGGAGAGCTTTCTTT. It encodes CASSAGGLTDGRAFF.

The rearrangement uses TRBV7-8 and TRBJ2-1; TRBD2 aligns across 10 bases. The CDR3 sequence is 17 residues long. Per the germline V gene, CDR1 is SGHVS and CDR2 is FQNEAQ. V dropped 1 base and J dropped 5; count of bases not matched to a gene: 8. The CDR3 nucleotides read TGTGCCAGCAGCTTAGGGAGGCAGCGGGGGGGCCACAATGAGCAGTTCTTC. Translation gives CASSLGRQRGGHNEQFF.

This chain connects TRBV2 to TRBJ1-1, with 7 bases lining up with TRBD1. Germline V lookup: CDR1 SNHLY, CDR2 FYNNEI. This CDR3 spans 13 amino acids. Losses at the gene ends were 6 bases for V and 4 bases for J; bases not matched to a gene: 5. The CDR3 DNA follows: TGTGCCAGCAGCGTACAGGGGTCCACTGAAGCTTTCTTT. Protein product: CASSVQGSTEAFF.

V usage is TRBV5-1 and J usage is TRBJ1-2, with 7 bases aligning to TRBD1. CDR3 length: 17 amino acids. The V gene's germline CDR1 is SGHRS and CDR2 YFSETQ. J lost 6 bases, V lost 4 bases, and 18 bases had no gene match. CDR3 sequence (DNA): TGCGCCAGCAGCATCACCCCCATGACCGGGACAGCCGATGGCTACACCTTC. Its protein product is CASSITPMTGTADGYTF.

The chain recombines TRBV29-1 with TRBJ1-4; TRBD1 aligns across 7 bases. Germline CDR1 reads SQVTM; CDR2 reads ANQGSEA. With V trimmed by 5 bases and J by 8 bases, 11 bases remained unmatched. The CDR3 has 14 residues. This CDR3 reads CSVSSGTVEEKLFF. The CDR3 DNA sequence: TGCAGCGTTTCATCCGGGACAGTTGAGGAAAAACTGTTTTTT.

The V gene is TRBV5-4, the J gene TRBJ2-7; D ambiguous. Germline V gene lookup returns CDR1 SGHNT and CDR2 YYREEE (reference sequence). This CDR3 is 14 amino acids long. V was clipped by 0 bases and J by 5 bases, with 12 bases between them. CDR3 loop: CASSLDPILDEQYF. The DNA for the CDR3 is TGTGCCAGCAGCTTGGACCCTATTCTGGACGAGCAGTACTTC.

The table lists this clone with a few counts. CDR3: CAWSVYRFRDGSPLHF. CDR3 nucleotide sequence: TGTGCCTGGAGTGTTTACCGTTTCAGGGATGGATCACCCCTCCACTTT. The chain is built from TRBV30 and TRBJ1-6, with D possibly matching TRBD1 (5 bases). Germline V lookup: CDR1 GTSNPN, CDR2 SVGIG (reference sequence). The V end was cut by 0 bases, the J end by 10 bases, with 19 bases between. This CDR3 has 16 residues.

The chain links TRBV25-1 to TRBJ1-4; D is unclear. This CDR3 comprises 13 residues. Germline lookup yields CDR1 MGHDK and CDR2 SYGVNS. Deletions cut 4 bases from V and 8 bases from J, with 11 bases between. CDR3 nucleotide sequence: TGTGCCAGCAGTGCCCTCGGGAACGAAAAACTGTTTTTT. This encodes CASSALGNEKLFF.

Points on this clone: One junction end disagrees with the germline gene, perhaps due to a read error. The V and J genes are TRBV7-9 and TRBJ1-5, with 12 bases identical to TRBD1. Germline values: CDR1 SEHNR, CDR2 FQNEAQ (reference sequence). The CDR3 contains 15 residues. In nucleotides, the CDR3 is TGTGCCAGCAGCCCCGGGACAGGGGGCTATCAGCTCCAGCATTTT. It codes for CASSPGTGGYQLQHF.

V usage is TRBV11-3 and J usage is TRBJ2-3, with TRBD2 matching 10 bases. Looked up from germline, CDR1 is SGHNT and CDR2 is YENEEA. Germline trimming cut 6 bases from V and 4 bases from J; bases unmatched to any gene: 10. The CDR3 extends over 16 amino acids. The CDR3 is CASSQEAGGNADTQYF. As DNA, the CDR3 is TGTGCCAGCAGTCAGGAAGCGGGGGGGAACGCAGATACGCAGTATTTT.

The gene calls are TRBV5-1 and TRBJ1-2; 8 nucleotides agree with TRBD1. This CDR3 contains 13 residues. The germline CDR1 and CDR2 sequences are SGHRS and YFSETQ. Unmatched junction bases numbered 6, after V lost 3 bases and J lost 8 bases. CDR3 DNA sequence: TGCGCCAGCAGCTCACAGGGGGAGGGCGGCTACACCTTC. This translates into CASSSQGEGGYTF.

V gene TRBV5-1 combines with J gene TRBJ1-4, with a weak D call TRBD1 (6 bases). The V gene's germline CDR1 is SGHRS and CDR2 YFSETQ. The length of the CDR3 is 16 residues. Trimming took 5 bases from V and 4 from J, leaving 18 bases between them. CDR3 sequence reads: CASRPDPTGSNEKLFF. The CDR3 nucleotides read TGCGCCAGCAGGCCCGATCCTACAGGGAGTAATGAAAAACTGTTTTTT.

The CDR3 protein is CASSPGWRSEAFF. The CDR3 coding sequence is TGTGCCAGTAGCCCAGGTTGGAGGTCTGAAGCTTTCTTT. The gene calls are TRBV19 and TRBJ1-1; D is uncertain. CDR1 and CDR2 (germline): LNHDA, SQIVND (reference sequence). Trimming took 6 bases from V and 6 from J, leaving 14 bases between them. The CDR3 totals 13 residues. The full variable domain, rest sourced from reference TRBV19 and TRBJ1-1, is DGGITQSPKYLFRKEGQNVTLSCEQNLNHDAMYWYRQDPGQGLRLIYYSQIVNDFQKGDIAEGYSVSREKKESFPLTVTSAQKNPTAFYLCASSPGWRSEAFFGQGTRLTVV.

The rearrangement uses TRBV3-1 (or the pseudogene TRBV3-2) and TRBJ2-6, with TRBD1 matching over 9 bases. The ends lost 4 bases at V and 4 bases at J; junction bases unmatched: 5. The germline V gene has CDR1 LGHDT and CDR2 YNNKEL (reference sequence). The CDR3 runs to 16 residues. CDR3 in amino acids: CASSPGQGRGANVLTF. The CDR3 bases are TGTGCCAGCAGCCCTGGACAGGGGCGCGGGGCCAACGTCCTGACTTTC.

Written as DNA, the CDR3 is TGCGCCAGCAGCCCTTCGGACAGGGGGCGAAACTATGGCTACACCTTC. It specifies CASSPSDRGRNYGYTF. This sequence joins TRBV4-1 and TRBJ1-2; 11 positions agree with TRBD1. The trim removed 4 bases at V and 2 bases at J, leaving 6 bases unmatched. The CDR3 totals 16 residues. The V gene's germline CDR1 is MGHRA and CDR2 YSYEKL.